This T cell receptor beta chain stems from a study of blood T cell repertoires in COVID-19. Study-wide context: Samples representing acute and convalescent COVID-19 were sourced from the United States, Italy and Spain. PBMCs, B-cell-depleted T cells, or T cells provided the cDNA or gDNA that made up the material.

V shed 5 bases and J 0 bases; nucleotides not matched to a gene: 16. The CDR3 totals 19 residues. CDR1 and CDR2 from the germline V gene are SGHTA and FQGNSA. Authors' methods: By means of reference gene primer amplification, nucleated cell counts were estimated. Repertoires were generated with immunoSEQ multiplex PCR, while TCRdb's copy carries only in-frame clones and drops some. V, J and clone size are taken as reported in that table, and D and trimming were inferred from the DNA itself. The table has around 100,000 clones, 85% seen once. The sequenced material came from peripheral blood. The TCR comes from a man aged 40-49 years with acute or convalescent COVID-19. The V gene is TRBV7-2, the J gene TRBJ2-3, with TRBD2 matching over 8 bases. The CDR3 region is CASSPDSPAGASSTDTQYF. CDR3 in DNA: TGTGCCAGCAGCCCGGATTCGCCAGCGGGGGCCTCTAGCACAGATACGCAGTATTTT.